Each of the 12 T cell receptor beta chains below was sequenced from the same sample in a study of blood T cell repertoires in COVID-19 (dated by TCRdb to about 2020). The protocol used for the library was the immunoSEQ multiplex PCR assay. TCRdb provides this immuneACCESS table in a form limited to in-frame rearrangements. Some clones are lacking; in checked studies, under half of them reflect an unresolved V gene, and why the rest are absent is not known. Within this sample are over 350,000 clones, with about 89% of them counted one time only. The ten most abundant clones make up approximately 4.3% of the sample. Sample: peripheral blood. The receptors stem from a woman under 40 with acute or convalescent COVID-19.

This chain connects TRBV4-1 to TRBJ1-1; D possibly corresponds to TRBD1 (5 bases). CDR1 and CDR2 (germline): MGHRA, YSYEKL. V lost 4 bases to trimming and J lost 0 bases, with 15 bases between them. The CDR3 spans 16 residues. The CDR3 is CASSPLVGHLNTEAFF. Here the CDR3 DNA reads TGCGCCAGCAGCCCCTTGGTAGGACACCTGAACACTGAAGCTTTCTTT.

The chain carries TRBV30 and TRBJ1-1; perhaps TRBD1 as D (5 bases). Germline V gene lookup returns CDR1 GTSNPN and CDR2 SVGIG (reference sequence). The CDR3 extends over 14 amino acids. With 3 bases removed from V and 2 bases from J, the gap between germline ends came to 13 bases. As DNA, the CDR3 is TGTGCCTGGAGACTCGGGGGTTCTAACACTGAAGCTTTCTTT. It encodes CAWRLGGSNTEAFF.

V and J are TRBV21-1 and TRBJ2-7; TRBD2 is the table's D call, not checked against the DNA. TRBV21-1 has pseudogene status. This CDR3 contains 16 residues. Here the CDR3 reads CASSIRSDRRIYEQYF. The DNA of the CDR3 is TGTGCCAGCAGCATAAGGTCCGATAGGAGGATCTACGAGCAGTACTTC.

This clone was recorded only once. The rearrangement joins TRBV4-1 to TRBJ2-7; 7 positions match TRBD1. The CDR3 has 15 amino acids. CDR1 and CDR2 from the germline V gene are MGHRA and YSYEKL. The trim removed 0 bases at V and 3 bases at J, leaving 5 bases unmatched. CDR3: CASSQDPGQLYEQYF. The CDR3, as DNA: TGCGCCAGCAGCCAAGATCCGGGACAGCTCTACGAGCAGTACTTC.

V usage is TRBV5-1 and J usage is TRBJ2-4; 7 nucleotides match TRBD1. V was pared by 0 bases and J by 7 bases, with 4 bases of the junction left unmatched. CDR3 length: 14 residues. Per the germline V gene, CDR1 is SGHRS and CDR2 is YFSETQ. The DNA of the CDR3 is TGCGCCAGCAGCTTGGGAGGGGGCGACAACATTCAGTACTTC. Translation gives CASSLGGGDNIQYF.

The chain joins TRBV18 to TRBJ1-2, with D possibly TRBD1 on 6 matching bases. V was pared by 4 bases and J by 1 base, with 22 bases between. CDR1 and CDR2 from the germline V gene are KGHSH and LQKENI. This CDR3 has 18 amino acids. CDR3 loop: CASSLNQAQRGHNYGYTF. CDR3 DNA: TGTGCCAGCTCACTCAATCAGGCACAGCGGGGACATAACTATGGCTACACCTTC.

This chain connects TRBV2 to TRBJ2-7; D may be TRBD1 (7 bases). The ends were cut back, 4 bases at V and 4 bases at J, with 14 bases in the middle. Looked up from germline, CDR1 is SNHLY and CDR2 is FYNNEI. The CDR3 is 14 residues long. Here the CDR3 reads CASSARTGGYEQYF. The CDR3 DNA is TGTGCCAGCAGTGCCCGGACAGGAGGGTACGAGCAGTACTTC.

This chain joins TRBV12-3 or TRBV12-4 and TRBJ2-1; TRBD1 might be the D (5 bases). V shed 3 bases and J shed 8 bases, with 11 bases lying between them. This CDR3 has 13 amino acids. The CDR3 bases are TGTGCCAGCAGTTTCGGGCAGGGCTATGAGCAGTTCTTC. Its protein product is CASSFGQGYEQFF.

This clone was recorded only once. J is TRBJ1-2 and V is TRBV28, with D unresolved. Germline loops: CDR1 MDHEN, CDR2 SYDVKM. There are 15 residues in the CDR3. Trimming pared 1 base from V and 0 bases from J, leaving 9 bases between. This CDR3 is CASSLSGPPNYGYTF. The CDR3 bases are TGTGCCAGCAGTTTATCTGGCCCTCCTAACTATGGCTACACCTTC.

A single count supports this clone. V usage is TRBV28 and J usage is TRBJ2-2; TRBD1 matches at 10 bases. Germline trimming cut 3 bases from V and 14 bases from J; bases unmatched to any gene: 9. The CDR3 extends over 14 amino acids. Germline V gene lookup returns CDR1 MDHEN and CDR2 SYDVKM. CDR3 DNA: TGTGCCAGCAGTTTTATGCTCAGGGACAGGGGACTGTTTTTT. Amino acid sequence: CASSFMLRDRGLFF.

As DNA, the CDR3 is TGTGCCAGCAGCCATAATGAAAAACTGTTTTTT. This sequence encodes CASSHNEKLFF. This rearrangement joins TRBV12-3 or TRBV12-4 to TRBJ1-4; D ambiguous. Trimming shortened V by 6 bases and J by 4 bases, and 3 bases separated the two germline ends. The CDR3 length is 11 residues.

V usage is TRBV5-4 and J usage is TRBJ2-5, with D unclear. The V gene's germline CDR1 is SGHNT and CDR2 YYREEE (reference sequence). There are 14 residues in the CDR3. Trimming removed 0 bases at V and 2 bases at J, with 8 bases between. The CDR3 is CASSLAGPQETQYF. In nucleotides, the CDR3 is TGTGCCAGCAGCTTGGCTGGCCCTCAAGAGACCCAGTACTTC.